This T cell receptor (beta chain) originates from a study of blood T cells in healthy people across ages. The CDR3 is made up of 13 amino acids. Germline CDR1 is MNHEY and CDR2 is SVGAGI. As concerns this clonotype: Its antigen is unknown. A read error may produce the germline difference seen at one junction end.

A second about 7 to 12 cycle PCR used barcoded and J-beta primers. TCRdb passed the 5' RACE reads through MiXCR, listing each CDR3 protein once. The sample yields approximately 1,700,000 distinct CDR3 sequences, 39% seen once. Broader study findings: Measured against age, TCR beta diversity per million T cells decreased in a roughly linear manner. Reliance upon unsorted PBMCs precluded definitive naive versus antigen-experienced comparison.

The TCR was taken from a human donor in good health. The sample comprised blood. The J gene is TRBJ2-4, the V gene TRBV6-5; D might be TRBD1 or TRBD2, each matching 6 bases. The assigned J gene may be wrong: the sequence end matches TRBJ2-7 better. In DNA, the CDR3 is TGTGCCGGCAGTTTAGGGGGGCACTACGAGCAGTACTTC. Translating it yields CAGSLGGHYEQYF.